The 13 T cell receptor beta chains presented below share a single source sample, sequenced in a study of T-cell reconstitution after alpha-beta-depleted transplantation in children. The authors prepared the TCRbeta library with unique molecular identifiers. TCRdb analysed the PCR reads with MiXCR anew, one entry per CDR3 protein. The repertoire holds approximately 290,000 distinct CDR3 sequences, with approximately 10% as singletons. The source was peripheral blood, collected 180 days after TCRalphabeta/CD19-depleted stem cell transplant. The source of these receptors is a male patient under 10 years old who had a stem cell transplant for chronic granulomatous disease, so the T cells may come from the graft donor.

Only a few counts were recorded for this clonotype. The chain carries TRBV7-9 and TRBJ2-4, with 8 bases lining up with TRBD1. The J segment lost 2 bases and the V segment lost 5 bases, leaving 11 bases of the junction unmatched. CDR1 and CDR2 from the germline V gene are SEHNR and FQNEAQ (reference sequence). The CDR3 totals 17 residues. The CDR3 DNA reads as TGTGCCAGCAGCCATAACACGGACAGGGCGTCCAAAAACATTCAGTACTTC. This sequence encodes CASSHNTDRASKNIQYF.

In this sample, this clonotype turned up many times. The CDR3 DNA is TGTGCCAGCAGGTCTTCAGCCTACAATGAGCAGTTCTTC. As protein: CASRSSAYNEQFF. The J gene is TRBJ2-1, the V gene TRBV6-5, with D unclear. Trimming shortened V by 6 bases and J by 2 bases, and 8 bases separated the two germline ends. Germline CDR1 is MNHEY and CDR2 is SVGAGI. The CDR3 sequence is 13 residues long.

This clonotype was picked up many times. The chain has TRBV7-8 and TRBJ2-1; 8 bases match TRBD1. V lost 5 bases, J lost 0 bases, and 15 bases stayed unmatched. The germline V gene encodes CDR1 SGHVS and CDR2 FQNEAQ. The CDR3 spans 19 residues. The CDR3 nucleotides read TGTGCCAGCAGCCCCCAATCAGGGGGCCTCATAAGCTCCTACAATGAGCAGTTCTTC. This gives the protein CASSPQSGGLISSYNEQFF.

In this sample, this clonotype turned up many times. The gene calls are TRBV15 and TRBJ2-1; TRBD2 matches at 12 bases. Germline V gene lookup returns CDR1 LNHNV and CDR2 YYDKDF (reference sequence). Trimming removed 5 bases from V and 9 bases from J; junction bases left unmatched: 8. This CDR3 has 15 amino acids. The CDR3 nucleotides read TGTGCCACCAGCTTTCCTAGCGGGGGGGCGGGTGAGCAGTTCTTC. It yields the protein CATSFPSGGAGEQFF.

This clonotype was seen ten or more times. The chain has TRBV11-2 and TRBJ2-4; D assignment may be TRBD1 or TRBD2 (5 bases each). This CDR3 has 15 amino acids. Germline loops: CDR1 SGHAT, CDR2 FQNNGV. Trimming left V 4 bases short and J 6 bases short, with 16 bases between. The DNA of the CDR3 is TGTGCCAGCAGCTCATACCGGGACCGAGGAAACATTCAGTACTTC. It encodes CASSSYRDRGNIQYF.

Worth noting for this clonotype: This sequence may be a read error, since a much larger clone differs from it by one base. The rearrangement links TRBV20-1 to TRBJ2-7; D unclear. Trimming shortened V by 6 bases and J by 4 bases, and 10 bases separated the two germline ends. The germline V gene encodes CDR1 DFQATT and CDR2 SNEGSKA (reference sequence). CDR3 length: 11 amino acids. In DNA form, the CDR3 reads TGCAGTGCCCTCAGCGAATACGAGCAGTACTTC. Protein product: CSALSEYEQYF.

This clonotype was detected many times. V and J are TRBV10-3 and TRBJ2-2; D ambiguous. CDR3 length: 18 residues. Germline V lookup: CDR1 ENHRY, CDR2 SYGVKD. V dropped 1 base and J dropped 0 bases, with 15 bases sitting between them. CDR3 sequence (DNA): TGTGCCATCAGTGAGTACTTTTCAATGAGCGCGAACACCGGGGAGCTGTTTTTT. It is translated as CAISEYFSMSANTGELFF.

The chain has TRBV5-6 and TRBJ2-6; D may be TRBD1 (5 bases). This CDR3 is 17 amino acids long. Germline V gene sequence: CDR1 SGHDT, CDR2 YYEEEE. With 2 bases removed from V and 0 bases from J, the gap between germline ends came to 12 bases. The CDR3 loop reads CASSFLQGGSGANVLTF. CDR3 nucleotides: TGTGCCAGCAGCTTTCTCCAGGGCGGCTCTGGGGCCAACGTCCTGACTTTC.

This clonotype was observed at least ten times. The chain recombines TRBV20-1 with TRBJ2-7; 7 bases map to TRBD2. This CDR3 has 15 residues. The germline V gene has CDR1 DFQATT and CDR2 SNEGSKA (reference sequence). The V segment lost 6 bases and the J segment 5 bases; nucleotides outside the gene matches: 16. The CDR3 sequence is CSATPYPGGRNEQYF. For the CDR3, the DNA is TGCAGTGCCACCCCATACCCGGGGGGACGTAACGAGCAGTACTTC.

The chain joins TRBV18 to TRBJ2-7; weak D call: TRBD1 (6 bases). This CDR3 comprises 14 residues. The germline V gene encodes CDR1 KGHSH and CDR2 LQKENI. Trimming shortened V by 3 bases and J by 2 bases, and 11 bases separated the two germline ends. CDR3 sequence: CASSPETGPYEQYV. CDR3 nucleotides: TGTGCCAGCTCACCGGAGACAGGCCCCTACGAGCAGTACGTC.

This clonotype was seen ten or more times. The V and J genes are TRBV12-3 or TRBV12-4 and TRBJ2-1; the D is unclear. This CDR3 is 15 amino acids long. Trimming took 7 bases from V and 5 from J, leaving 18 bases between them. The DNA for the CDR3 is TGTGCCAGCACCATTCGTCGGAGTTACGACAATGAGCAGTTCTTC. This codes for CASTIRRSYDNEQFF.

This clonotype occurred many times. This sequence joins TRBV20-1 and TRBJ2-7; 10 positions match TRBD2. The length of the CDR3 is 14 residues. V lost 6 bases to trimming and J lost 4 bases; unmatched junction nucleotides: 9. Germline-derived CDR1 and CDR2 are DFQATT and SNEGSKA (reference sequence). The CDR3 DNA is TGCAGTGCGGGAAGGACTAGCGGTTATTACGAGCAGTACTTC. Translated: CSAGRTSGYYEQYF.

This clonotype was observed many times. The chain recombines TRBV6-1 with TRBJ2-1; 10 bases align to TRBD2. The junction had 20 bases not matched to a gene; V was cut back by 5 bases and J by 10 bases. CDR1 is MNHNS, CDR2 SASEGT, per germline. The CDR3 has 18 residues. DNA for the CDR3: TGTGCCAGCAGTCCAGGGGCCCCTAGCGGGAGTCCAGTCATGGAGCAGTTCTTC. This translates into CASSPGAPSGSPVMEQFF.